A single T cell receptor beta chain is shown here with its context. This entry belongs to a study of T cell responses to AZD1222 COVID-19 vaccine. Clones were sequenced by immunoSEQ multiplex PCR, and TCRdb holds only the in-frame ones, with some missing. The table records under 200,000 clones, about 92% of them present only once. The CDR3 totals 15 residues. Germline assignment: CDR1 SGHTA and CDR2 FQGNSA. Trimming took 2 bases from V and 3 from J, leaving 10 bases between them. The sample here was peripheral blood, taken 28 days after the second AZD1222 dose. This chain uses TRBV7-2 with TRBJ1-4; unclear D gene. This clonotype originated in an adult who received the AZD1222 COVID-19 vaccine. The DNA for the CDR3 is TGTGCCAGCAGCTTACGACGGCCGTCTAATGAAAAACTGTTTTTT. Its protein product is CASSLRRPSNEKLFF.